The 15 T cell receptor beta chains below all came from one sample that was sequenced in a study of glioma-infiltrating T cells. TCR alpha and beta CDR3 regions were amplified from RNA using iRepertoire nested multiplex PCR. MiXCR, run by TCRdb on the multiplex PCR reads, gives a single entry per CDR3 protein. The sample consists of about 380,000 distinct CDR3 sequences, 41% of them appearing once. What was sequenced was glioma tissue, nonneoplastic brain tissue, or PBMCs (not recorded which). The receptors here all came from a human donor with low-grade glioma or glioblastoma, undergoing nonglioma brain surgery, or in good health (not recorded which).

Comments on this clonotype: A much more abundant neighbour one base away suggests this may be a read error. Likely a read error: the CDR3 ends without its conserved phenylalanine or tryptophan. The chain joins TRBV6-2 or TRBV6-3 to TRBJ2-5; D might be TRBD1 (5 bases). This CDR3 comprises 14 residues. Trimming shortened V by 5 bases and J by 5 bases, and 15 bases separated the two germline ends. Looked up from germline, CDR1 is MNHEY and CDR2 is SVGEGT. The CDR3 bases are TGTGCCAGCAGTCTTAGGGGCGCCCGGGAGACCCAGTACCTC. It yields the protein CASSLRGARETQYL.

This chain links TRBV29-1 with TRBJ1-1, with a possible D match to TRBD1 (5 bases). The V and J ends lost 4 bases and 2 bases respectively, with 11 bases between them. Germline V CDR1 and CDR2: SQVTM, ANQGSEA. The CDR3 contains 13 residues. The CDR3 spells CSVGGRLNTEAFF. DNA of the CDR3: TGCAGCGTTGGGGGCAGGCTTAACACTGAAGCTTTCTTT.

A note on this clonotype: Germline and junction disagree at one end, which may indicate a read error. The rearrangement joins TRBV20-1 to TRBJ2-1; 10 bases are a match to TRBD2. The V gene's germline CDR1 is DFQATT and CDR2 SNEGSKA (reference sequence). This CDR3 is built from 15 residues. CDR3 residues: CGAREPSGSYNEQFF. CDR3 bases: TGCGGTGCTAGAGAGCCTAGCGGGAGCTACAATGAGCAGTTCTTC.

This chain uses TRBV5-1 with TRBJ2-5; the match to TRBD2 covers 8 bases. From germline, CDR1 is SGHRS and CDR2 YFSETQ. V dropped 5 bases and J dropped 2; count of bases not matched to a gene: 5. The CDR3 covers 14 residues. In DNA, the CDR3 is TGCGCCAGCAGTCGGGAGGGAGTACAAGAGACCCAGTACTTC. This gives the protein CASSREGVQETQYF. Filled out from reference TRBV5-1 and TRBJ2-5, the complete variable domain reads KAGVTQTPRYLIKTRGQQVTLSCSPISGHRSVSWYQQTPGQGLQFLFEYFSETQRNKGNFPGRFSGRQFSNSRSEMNVSTLELGDSALYLCASSREGVQETQYFGPGTRLLVL.

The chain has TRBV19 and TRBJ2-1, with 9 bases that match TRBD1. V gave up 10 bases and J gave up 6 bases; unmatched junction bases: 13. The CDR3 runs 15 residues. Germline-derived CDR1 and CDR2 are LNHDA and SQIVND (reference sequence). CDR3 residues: CATNPGQGLGNEQFF. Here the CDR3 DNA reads TGTGCCACTAACCCGGGACAGGGCCTTGGCAATGAGCAGTTCTTC.

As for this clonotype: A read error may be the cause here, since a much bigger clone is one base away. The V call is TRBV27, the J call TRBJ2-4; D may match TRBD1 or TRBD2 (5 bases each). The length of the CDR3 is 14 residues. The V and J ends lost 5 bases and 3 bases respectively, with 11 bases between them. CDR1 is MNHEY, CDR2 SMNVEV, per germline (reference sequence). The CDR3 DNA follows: TGTGCCAGCAGTCGAGGGGTTAACAAAAACATTCAGTACTTC. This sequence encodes CASSRGVNKNIQYF.

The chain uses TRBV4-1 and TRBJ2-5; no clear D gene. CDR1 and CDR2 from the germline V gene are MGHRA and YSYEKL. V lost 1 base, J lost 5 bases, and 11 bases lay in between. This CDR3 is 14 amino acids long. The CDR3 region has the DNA TGCGCCAGCAGCCAAGCGGACGAACATGAGACCCAGTACTTC. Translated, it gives CASSQADEHETQYF.

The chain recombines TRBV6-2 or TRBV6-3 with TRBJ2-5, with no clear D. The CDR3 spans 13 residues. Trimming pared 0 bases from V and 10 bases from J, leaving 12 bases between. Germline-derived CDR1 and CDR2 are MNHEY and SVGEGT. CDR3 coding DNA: TGTGCCAGCAGTTACTCTTCCGGCGACGACCAGTACTTC. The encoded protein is CASSYSSGDDQYF.

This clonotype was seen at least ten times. The CDR3 DNA is TGCAGTGCTAATACCTTCAATGAGCAGTTCTTC. Translation gives CSANTFNEQFF. The chain carries TRBV20-1 and TRBJ2-1; D call uncertain. The CDR3 loop spans 11 amino acids. Trimming removed 4 bases at V and 6 bases at J, with 7 bases between. Germline assignment: CDR1 DFQATT and CDR2 SNEGSKA (reference sequence).

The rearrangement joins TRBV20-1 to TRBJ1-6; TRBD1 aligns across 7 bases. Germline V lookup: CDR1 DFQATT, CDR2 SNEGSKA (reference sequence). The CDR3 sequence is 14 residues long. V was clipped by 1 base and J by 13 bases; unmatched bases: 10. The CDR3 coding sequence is TGCAGTGCTAGAGGCCGGACAGGCAGTTCGCCCCTCCACTTT. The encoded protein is CSARGRTGSSPLHF.

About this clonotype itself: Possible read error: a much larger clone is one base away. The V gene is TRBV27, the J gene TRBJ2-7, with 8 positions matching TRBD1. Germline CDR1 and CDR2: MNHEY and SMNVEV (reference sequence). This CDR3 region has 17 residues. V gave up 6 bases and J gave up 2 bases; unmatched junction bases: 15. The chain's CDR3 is CASRSFFRDRPPYEQYF. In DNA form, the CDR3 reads TGTGCCAGCAGAAGTTTCTTCCGGGACAGGCCCCCCTACGAGCAGTACTTC.

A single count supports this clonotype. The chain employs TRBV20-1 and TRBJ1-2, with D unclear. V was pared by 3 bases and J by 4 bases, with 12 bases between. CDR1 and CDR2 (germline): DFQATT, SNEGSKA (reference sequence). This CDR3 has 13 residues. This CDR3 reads CSASGLEGYGYTF. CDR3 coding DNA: TGCAGTGCTAGTGGCCTGGAAGGCTATGGCTACACCTTC.

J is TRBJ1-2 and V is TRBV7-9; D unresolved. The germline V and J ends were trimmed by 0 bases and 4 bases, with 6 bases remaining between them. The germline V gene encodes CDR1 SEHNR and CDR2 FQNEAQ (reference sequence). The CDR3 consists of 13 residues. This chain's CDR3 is CASSLAQLYGYTF. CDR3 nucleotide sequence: TGTGCCAGCAGCTTAGCGCAGCTCTATGGCTACACCTTC.

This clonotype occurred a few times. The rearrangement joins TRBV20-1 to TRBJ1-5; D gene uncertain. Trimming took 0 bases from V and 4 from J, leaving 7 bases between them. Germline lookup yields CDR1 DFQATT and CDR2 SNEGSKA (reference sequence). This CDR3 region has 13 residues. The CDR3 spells CSARDLANQPQHF. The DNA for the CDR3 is TGCAGTGCTAGAGATCTCGCGAATCAGCCCCAGCATTTT.

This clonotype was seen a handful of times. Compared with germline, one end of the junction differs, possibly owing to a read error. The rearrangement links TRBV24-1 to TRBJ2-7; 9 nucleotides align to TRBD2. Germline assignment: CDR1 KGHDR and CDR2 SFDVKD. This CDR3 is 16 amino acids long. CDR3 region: CATSDSVVAGVSEQYF. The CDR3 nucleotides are TGTGCCACCAGCGATTCGGTAGTAGCGGGAGTAAGTGAGCAGTACTTC.